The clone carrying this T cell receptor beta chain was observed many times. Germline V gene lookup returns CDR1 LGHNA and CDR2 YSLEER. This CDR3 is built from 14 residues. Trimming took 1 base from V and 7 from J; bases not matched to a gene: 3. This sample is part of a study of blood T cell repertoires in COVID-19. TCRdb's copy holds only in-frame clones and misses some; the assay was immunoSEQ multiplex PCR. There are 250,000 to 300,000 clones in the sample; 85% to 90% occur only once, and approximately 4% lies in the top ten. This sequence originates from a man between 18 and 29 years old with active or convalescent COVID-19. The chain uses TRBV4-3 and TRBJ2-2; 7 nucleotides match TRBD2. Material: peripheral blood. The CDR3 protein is CASSQGEGVGELFF. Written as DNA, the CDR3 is TGCGCCAGCAGCCAAGGGGAGGGTGTCGGGGAGCTGTTTTTT.